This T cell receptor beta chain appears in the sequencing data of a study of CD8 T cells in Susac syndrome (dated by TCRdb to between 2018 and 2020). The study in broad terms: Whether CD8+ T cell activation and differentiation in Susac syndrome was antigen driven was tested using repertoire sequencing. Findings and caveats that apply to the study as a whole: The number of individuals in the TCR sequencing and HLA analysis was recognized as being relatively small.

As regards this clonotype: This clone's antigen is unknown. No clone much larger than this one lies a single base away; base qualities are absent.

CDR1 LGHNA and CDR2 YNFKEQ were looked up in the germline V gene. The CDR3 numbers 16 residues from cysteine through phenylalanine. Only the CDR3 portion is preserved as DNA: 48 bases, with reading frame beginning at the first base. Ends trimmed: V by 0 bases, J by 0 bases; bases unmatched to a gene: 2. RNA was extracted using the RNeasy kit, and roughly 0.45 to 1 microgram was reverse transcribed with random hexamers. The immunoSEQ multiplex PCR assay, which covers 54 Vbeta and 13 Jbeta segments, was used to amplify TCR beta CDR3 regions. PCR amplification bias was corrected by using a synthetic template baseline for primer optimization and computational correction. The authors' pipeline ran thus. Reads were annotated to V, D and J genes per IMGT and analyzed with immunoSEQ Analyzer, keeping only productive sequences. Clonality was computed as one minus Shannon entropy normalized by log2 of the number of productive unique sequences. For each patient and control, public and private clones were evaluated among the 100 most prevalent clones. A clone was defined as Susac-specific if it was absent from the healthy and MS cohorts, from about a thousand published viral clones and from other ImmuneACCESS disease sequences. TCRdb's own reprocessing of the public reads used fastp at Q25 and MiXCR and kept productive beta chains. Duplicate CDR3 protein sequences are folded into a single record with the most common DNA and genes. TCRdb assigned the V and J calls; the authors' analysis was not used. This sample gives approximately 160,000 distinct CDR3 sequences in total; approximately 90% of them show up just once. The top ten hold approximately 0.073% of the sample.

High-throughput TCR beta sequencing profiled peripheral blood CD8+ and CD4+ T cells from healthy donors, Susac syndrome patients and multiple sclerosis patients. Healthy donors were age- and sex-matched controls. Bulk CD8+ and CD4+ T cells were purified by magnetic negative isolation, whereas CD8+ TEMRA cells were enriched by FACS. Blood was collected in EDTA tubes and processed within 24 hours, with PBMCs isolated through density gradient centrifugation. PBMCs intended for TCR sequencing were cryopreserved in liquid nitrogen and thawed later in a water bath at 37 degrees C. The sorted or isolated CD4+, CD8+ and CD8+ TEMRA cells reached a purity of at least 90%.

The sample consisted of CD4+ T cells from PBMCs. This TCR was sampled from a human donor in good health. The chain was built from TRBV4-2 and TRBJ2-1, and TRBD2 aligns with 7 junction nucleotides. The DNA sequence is TGTGCCAGCAGCCAAGAGCCTAGCGGCTCCTACAATGAGCAGTTCTTC. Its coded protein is CASSQEPSGSYNEQFF.